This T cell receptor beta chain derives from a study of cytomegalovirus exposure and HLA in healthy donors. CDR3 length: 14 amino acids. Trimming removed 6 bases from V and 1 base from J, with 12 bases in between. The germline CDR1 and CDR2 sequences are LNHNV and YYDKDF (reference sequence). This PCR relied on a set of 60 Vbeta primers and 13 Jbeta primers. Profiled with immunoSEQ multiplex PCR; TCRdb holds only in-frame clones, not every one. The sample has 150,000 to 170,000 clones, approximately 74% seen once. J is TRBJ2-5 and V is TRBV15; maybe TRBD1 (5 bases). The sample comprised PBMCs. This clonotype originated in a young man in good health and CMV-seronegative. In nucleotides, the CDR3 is TGTGCCACCAGGGATTCAGGGCCCCAAGAGACCCAGTACTTC. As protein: CATRDSGPQETQYF.